The following is a T cell receptor (beta chain) sequence with its context. This sample was included in a study of shared T cell receptors in the human thymus. This CDR3 comprises 17 residues. Germline V gene lookup returns CDR1 MNHEY and CDR2 SMNVEV (reference sequence). After removal of 5 bases from V and 3 bases from J, the junction contained 8 bases not matched to a gene. Some clones are missing from TCRdb's copy, which holds only in-frame ones; the method was immunoSEQ multiplex PCR. The sample includes under 450,000 clones, around 93% seen only once; the top ten take approximately 0.018%. The source material was thymocytes. This chain links TRBV27 with TRBJ2-3; TRBD2 matches at 13 bases. The TCR was taken from a human donor. For the CDR3, the DNA is TGTGCCAGCAGTACCTACCGGACTAGCGGGAGAACAGATACGCAGTATTTT. The encoded protein is CASSTYRTSGRTDTQYF.